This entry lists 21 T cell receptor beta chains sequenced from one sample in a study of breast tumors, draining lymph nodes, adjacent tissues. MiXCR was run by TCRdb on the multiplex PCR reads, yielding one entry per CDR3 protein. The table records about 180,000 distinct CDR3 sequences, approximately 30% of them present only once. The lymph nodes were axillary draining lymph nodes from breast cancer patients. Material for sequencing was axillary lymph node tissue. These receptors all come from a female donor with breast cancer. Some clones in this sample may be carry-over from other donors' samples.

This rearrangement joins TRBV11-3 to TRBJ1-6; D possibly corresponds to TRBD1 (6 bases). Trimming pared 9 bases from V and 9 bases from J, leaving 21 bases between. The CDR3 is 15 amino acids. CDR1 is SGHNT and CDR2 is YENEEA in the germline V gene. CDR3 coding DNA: TGTGCCAGTAGTAGGGTGGGGGGCCATAGTTCACCCCTCCACTTT. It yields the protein CASSRVGGHSSPLHF.

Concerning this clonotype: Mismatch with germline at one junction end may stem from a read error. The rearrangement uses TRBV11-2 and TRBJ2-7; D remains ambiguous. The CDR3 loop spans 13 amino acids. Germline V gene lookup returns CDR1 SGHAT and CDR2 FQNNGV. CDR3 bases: TGTGCCGGCAGCTTAGGCCACTCCTACGGGCAGTACTTC. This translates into CAGSLGHSYGQYF.

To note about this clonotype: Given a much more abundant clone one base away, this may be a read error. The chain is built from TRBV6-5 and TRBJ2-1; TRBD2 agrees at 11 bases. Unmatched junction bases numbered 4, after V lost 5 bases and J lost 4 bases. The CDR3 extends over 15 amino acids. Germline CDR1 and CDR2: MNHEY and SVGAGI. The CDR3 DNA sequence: TGTGCCAGCAGTCACGTAGCGGGGGGGTACAATGAGCAGTTCTTC. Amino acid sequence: CASSHVAGGYNEQFF.

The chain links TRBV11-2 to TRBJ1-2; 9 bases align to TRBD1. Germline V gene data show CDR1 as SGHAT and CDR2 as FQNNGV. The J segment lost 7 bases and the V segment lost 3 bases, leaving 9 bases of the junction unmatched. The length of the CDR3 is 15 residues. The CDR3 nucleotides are TGTGCCAGCAGCTTCGTGGGACAGGGTGAGGGTGGCTACACCTTC. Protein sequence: CASSFVGQGEGGYTF.

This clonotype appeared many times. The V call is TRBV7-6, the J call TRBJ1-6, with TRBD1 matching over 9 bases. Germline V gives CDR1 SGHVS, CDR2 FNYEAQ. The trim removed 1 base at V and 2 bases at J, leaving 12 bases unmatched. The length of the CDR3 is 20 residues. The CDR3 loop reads CASSLDPGQGGKTYNSPLHF. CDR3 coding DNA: TGTGCCAGCAGCTTAGATCCGGGACAGGGAGGGAAAACCTATAATTCACCCCTCCACTTT.

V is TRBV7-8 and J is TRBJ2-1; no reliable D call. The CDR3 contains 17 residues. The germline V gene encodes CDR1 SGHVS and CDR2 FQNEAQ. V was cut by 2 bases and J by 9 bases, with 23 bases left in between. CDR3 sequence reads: CASSLKWGRTSSGEQFF. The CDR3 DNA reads TGTGCCAGCAGCTTAAAATGGGGTCGGACGAGCTCTGGTGAGCAGTTCTTC. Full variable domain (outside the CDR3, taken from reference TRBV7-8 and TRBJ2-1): GAGVSQSPRYKVAKRGQDVALRCDPISGHVSLFWYQQALGQGPEFLTYFQNEAQLDKSGLPSDRFFAERPEGSVSTLKIQRTQQEDSAVYLCASSLKWGRTSSGEQFFGPGTRLTVL.

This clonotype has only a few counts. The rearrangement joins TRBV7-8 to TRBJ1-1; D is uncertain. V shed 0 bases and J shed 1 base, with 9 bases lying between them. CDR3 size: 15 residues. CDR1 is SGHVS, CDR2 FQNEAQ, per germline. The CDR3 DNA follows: TGTGCCAGCAGCTTAGCCCGGGAGCGGAACACTGAAGCTTTCTTT. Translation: CASSLARERNTEAFF. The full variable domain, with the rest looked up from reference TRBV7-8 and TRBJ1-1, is GAGVSQSPRYKVAKRGQDVALRCDPISGHVSLFWYQQALGQGPEFLTYFQNEAQLDKSGLPSDRFFAERPEGSVSTLKIQRTQQEDSAVYLCASSLARERNTEAFFGQGTRLTVV.

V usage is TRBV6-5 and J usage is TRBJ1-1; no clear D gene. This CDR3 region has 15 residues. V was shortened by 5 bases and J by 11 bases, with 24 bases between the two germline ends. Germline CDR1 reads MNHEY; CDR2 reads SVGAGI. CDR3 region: CASSTLLGRVLKAFF. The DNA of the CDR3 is TGTGCCAGCAGTACCCTCCTGGGCCGGGTATTGAAGGCTTTCTTT.

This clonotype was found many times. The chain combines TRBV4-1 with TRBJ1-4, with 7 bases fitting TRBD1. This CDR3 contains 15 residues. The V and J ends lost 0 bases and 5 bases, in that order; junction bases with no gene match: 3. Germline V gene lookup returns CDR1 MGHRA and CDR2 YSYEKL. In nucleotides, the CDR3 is TGCGCCAGCAGCCAAGATGGGACAGCGAATGAAAAACTGTTTTTT. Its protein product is CASSQDGTANEKLFF.

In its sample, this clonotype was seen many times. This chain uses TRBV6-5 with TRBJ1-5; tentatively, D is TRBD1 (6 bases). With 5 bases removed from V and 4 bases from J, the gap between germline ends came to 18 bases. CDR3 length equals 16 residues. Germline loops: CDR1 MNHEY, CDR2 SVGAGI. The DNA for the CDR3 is TGTGCCAGCAGTCCGATTGGCAGGGGCCTAAATCAGCCCCAGCATTTT. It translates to CASSPIGRGLNQPQHF.

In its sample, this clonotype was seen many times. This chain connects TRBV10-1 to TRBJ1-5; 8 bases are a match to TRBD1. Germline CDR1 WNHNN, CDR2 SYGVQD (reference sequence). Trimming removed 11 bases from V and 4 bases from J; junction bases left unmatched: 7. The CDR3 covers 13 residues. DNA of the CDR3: TGCGCCGGCGCGGGGACAGGAAATCAGCCCCAGCATTTT. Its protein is CAGAGTGNQPQHF.

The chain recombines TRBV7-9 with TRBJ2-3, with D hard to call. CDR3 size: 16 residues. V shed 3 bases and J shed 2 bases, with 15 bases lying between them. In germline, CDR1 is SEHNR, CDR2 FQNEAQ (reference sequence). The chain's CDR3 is CASSLEVAFHTDTQYF. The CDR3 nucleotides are TGTGCCAGCAGCTTGGAAGTCGCATTCCACACAGATACGCAGTATTTT.

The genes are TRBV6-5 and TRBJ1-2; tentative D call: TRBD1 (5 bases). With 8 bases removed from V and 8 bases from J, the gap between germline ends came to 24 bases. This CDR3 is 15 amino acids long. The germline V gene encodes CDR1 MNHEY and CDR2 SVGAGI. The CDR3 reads CASADAHGQGEGYTF. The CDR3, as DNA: TGTGCCAGCGCCGACGCCCATGGCCAGGGTGAAGGCTACACCTTC.

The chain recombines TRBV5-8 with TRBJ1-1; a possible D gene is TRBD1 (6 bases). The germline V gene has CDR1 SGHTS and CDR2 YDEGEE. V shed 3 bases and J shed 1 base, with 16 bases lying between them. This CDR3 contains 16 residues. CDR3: CASSSPETGENTEAFF. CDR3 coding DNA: TGTGCCAGCAGCTCCCCCGAGACAGGCGAGAACACTGAAGCTTTCTTT.

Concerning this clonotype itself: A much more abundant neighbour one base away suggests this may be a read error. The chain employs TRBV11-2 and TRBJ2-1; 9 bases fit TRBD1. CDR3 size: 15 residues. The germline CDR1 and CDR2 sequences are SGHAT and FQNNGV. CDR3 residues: CASSPDRGQGRKQSF. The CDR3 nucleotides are TGTGCCAGCAGCCCTGACCGGGGACAGGGAAGGAAGCAGTCCTTC.

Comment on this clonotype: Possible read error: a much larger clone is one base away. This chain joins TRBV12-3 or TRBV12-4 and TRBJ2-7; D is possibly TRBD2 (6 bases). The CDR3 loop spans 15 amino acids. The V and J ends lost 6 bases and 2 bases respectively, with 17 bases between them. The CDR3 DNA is TGTGCCAGCAGCCTACCAAAGGCGGGGACCTACGAGCAGTACTTC. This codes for CASSLPKAGTYEQYF.

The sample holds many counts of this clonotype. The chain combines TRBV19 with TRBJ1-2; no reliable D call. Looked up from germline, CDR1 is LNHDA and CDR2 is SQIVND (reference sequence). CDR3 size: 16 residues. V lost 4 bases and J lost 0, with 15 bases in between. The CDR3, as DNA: TGTGCCAGTAGTACCCCCTCCGTTGAAGCTAACTATGGCTACACCTTC. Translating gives CASSTPSVEANYGYTF.

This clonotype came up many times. CDR3 in amino acids: CASSNQGSRTDTQYF. The CDR3, as DNA: TGCGCCAGCAGTAACCAGGGTTCGCGGACAGATACGCAGTATTTT. The genes are TRBV10-1 and TRBJ2-3; tentatively, D is TRBD1 (5 bases). This CDR3 region has 15 residues. Trimming stripped 5 bases from V and 3 bases from J, with 15 bases between. Germline CDR1 WNHNN, CDR2 SYGVQD (reference sequence).

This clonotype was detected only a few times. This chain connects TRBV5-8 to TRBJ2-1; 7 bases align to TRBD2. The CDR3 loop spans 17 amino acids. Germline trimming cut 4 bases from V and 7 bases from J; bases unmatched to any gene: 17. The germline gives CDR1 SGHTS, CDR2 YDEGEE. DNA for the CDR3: TGTGCCAGCAGCCTCGGAACAGCGGGGCCGGTGGGGAATGAGCAGTTCTTC. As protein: CASSLGTAGPVGNEQFF.

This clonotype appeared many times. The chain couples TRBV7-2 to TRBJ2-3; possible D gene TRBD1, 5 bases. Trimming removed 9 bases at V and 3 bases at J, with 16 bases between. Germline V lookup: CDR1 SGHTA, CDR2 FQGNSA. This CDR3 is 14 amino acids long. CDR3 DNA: TGTGCCAGTACGGTGGGGCTAGTTACAGATACGCAGTATTTT. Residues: CASTVGLVTDTQYF.

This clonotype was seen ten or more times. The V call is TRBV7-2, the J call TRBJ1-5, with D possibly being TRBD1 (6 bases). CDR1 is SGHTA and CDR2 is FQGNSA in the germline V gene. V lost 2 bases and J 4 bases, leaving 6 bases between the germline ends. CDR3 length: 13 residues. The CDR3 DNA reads TGTGCCAGCAGCTTAAGGGGGAATCAGCCCCAGCATTTT. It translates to CASSLRGNQPQHF.